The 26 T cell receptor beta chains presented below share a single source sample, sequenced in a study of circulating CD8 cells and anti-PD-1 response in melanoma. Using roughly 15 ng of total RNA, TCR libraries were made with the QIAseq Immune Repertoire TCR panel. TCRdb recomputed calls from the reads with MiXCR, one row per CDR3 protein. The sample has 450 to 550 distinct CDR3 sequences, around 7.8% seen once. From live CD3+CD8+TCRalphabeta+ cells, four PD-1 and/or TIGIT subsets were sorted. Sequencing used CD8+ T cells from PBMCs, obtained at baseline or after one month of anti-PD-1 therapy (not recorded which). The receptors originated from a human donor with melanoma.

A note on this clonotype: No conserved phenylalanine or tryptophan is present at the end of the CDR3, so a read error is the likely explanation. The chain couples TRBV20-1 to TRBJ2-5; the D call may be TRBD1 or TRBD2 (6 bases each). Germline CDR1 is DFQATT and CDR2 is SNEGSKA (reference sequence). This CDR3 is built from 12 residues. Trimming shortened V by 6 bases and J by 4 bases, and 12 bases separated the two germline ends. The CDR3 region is CSALPGAETQYL. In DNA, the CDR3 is TGCAGTGCCCTCCCGGGGGCAGAGACCCAGTACCTC.

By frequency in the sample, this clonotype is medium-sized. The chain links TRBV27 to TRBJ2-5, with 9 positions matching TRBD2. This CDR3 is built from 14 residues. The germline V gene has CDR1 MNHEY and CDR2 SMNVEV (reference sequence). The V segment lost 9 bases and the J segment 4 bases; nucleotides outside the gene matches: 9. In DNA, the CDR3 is TGTGCCAGTACGGCGGGGGGGCCCGGAGAGACCCAGTACTTC. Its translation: CASTAGGPGETQYF.

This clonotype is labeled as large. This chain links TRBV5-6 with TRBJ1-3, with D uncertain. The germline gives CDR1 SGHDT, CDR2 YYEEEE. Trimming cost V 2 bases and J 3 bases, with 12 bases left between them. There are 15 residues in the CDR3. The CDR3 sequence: CASSFSRLGGNTIYF. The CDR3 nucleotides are TGTGCCAGCAGCTTTTCGCGGCTAGGTGGAAACACCATATATTTT.

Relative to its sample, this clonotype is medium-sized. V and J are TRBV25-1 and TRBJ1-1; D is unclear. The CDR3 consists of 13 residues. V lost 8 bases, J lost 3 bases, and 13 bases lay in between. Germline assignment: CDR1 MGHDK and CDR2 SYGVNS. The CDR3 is CASARGGYTEAFF. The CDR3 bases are TGTGCCAGCGCCCGAGGAGGGTACACTGAAGCTTTCTTT.

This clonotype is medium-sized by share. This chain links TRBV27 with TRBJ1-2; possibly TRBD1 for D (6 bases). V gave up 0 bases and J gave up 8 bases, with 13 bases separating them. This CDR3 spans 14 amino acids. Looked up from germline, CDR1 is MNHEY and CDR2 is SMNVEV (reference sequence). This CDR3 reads CASSLSTGQLGYTF. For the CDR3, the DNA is TGTGCCAGCAGTTTATCCACCGGACAGCTCGGCTACACCTTC.

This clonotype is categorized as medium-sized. DNA of the CDR3: TGCGCCAGCAGCCAAGGGGACGGGGCGGCAGGCTACACCTTC. This translates into CASSQGDGAAGYTF. J is TRBJ1-2 and V is TRBV4-1, with TRBD1 as a possible D gene (5 bases). The germline V gene encodes CDR1 MGHRA and CDR2 YSYEKL. V was cut by 1 base and J by 8 bases, with 14 bases left in between. The CDR3 is 14 amino acids.

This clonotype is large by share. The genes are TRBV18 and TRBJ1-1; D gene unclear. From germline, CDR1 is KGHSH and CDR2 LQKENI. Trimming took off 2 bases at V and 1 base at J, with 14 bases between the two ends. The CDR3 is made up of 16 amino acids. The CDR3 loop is CASSPGETGRNTEAFF. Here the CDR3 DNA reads TGTGCCAGCTCACCAGGCGAGACCGGCAGGAACACTGAAGCTTTCTTT.

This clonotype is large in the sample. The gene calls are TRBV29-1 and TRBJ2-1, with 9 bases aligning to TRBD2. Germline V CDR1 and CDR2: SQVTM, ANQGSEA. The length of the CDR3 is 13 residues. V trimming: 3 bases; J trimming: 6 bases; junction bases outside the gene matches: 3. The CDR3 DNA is TGCAGCGTTGACTCTAGCGGGGTCAATGAGCAGTTCTTC. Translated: CSVDSSGVNEQFF.

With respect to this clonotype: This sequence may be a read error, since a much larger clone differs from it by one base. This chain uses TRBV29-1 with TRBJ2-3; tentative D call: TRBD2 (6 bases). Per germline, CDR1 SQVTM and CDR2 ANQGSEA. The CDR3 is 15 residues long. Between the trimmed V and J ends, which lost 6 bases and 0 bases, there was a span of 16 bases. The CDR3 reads CSVRWRGASTDTQYF. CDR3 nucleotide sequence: TGCAGCGTGCGGTGGAGGGGCGCTAGCACAGATACGCAGTATTTT.

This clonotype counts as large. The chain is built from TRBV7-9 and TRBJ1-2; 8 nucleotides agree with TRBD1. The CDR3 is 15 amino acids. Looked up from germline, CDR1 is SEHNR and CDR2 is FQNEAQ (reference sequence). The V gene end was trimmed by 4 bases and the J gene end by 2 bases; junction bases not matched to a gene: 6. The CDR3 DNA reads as TGTGCCAGCAGCTCACCGGGACAGGAGAACTATGGCTACACCTTC. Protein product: CASSSPGQENYGYTF.

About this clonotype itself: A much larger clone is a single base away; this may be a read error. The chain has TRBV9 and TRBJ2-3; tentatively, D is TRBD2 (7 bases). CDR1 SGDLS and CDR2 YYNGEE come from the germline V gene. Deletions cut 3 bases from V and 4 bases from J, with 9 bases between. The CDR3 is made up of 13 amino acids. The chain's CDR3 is CASSGEGADTQYF. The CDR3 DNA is TGTGCCAGCAGCGGGGAGGGGGCAGATACGCAGTATTTT. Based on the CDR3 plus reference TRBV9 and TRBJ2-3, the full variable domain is DSGVTQTPKHLITATGQRVTLRCSPRSGDLSVYWYQQSLDQGLQFLIQYYNGEERAKGNILERFSAQQFPDLHSELNLSSLELGDSALYFCASSGEGADTQYFGPGTRLTVL.

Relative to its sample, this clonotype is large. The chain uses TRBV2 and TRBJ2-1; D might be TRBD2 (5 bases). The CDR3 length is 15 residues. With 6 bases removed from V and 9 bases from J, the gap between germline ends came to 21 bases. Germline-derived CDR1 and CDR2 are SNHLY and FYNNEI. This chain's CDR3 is CASSRSKGTRSEQFF. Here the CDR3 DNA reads TGTGCCAGCAGCCGTTCCAAAGGCACTAGAAGTGAGCAGTTCTTC.

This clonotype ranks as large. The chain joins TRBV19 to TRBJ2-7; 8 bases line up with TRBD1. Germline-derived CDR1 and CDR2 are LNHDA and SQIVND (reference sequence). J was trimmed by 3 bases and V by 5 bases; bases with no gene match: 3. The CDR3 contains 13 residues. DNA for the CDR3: TGTGCCAGTAGTGCGGGACAGGACTACGAGCAGTACTTC. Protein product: CASSAGQDYEQYF.

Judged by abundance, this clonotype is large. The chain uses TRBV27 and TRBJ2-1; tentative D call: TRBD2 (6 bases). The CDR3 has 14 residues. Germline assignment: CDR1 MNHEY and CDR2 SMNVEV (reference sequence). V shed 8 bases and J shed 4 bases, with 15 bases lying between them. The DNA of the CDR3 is TGTGCCAGCCGGCGGGGAAACTTTTACAATGAGCAGTTCTTC. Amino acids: CASRRGNFYNEQFF.

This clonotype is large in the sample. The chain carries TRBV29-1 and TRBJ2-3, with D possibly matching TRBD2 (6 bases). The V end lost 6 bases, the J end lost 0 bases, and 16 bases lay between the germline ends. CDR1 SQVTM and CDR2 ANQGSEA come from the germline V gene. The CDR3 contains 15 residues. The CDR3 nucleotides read TGCAGCGTGCGGTGGAGGGGCACTAGCACAGATACGCAGTATTTT. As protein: CSVRWRGTSTDTQYF.

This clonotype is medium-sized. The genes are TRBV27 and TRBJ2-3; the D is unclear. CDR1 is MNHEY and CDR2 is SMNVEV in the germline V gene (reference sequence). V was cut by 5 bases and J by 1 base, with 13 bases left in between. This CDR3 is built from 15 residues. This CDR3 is CASSPRASGTDTQYF. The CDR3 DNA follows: TGTGCCAGCAGTCCCCGAGCCTCTGGCACAGATACGCAGTATTTT.

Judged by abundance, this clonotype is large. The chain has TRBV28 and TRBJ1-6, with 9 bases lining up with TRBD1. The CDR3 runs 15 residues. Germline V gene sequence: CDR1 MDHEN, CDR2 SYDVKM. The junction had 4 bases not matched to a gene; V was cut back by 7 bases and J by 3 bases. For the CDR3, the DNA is TGTGCCAGCACAGAGACAGGGGGCTATAATTCACCCCTCCACTTT. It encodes CASTETGGYNSPLHF.

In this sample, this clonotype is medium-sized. CDR3 in DNA: TGTGCCAGCACCCTGACAGGGCCCAACAATGAGCAGTTCTTC. Translation: CASTLTGPNNEQFF. This chain connects TRBV27 to TRBJ2-1; 7 bases are a match to TRBD1. V lost 7 bases, J lost 5 bases, and 8 bases stayed unmatched. Germline CDR1 MNHEY, CDR2 SMNVEV (reference sequence). The CDR3 extends over 14 amino acids.

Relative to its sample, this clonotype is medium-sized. The CDR3 protein is CATMQGSSGANVLTF. Written as DNA, the CDR3 is TGTGCCACCATGCAAGGCAGCTCTGGGGCCAACGTCCTGACTTTC. The V and J genes are TRBV24-1 and TRBJ2-6; D uncertain. Germline CDR1 KGHDR, CDR2 SFDVKD. Trimming stripped 8 bases from V and 0 bases from J, with 10 bases between. CDR3 length: 15 residues.

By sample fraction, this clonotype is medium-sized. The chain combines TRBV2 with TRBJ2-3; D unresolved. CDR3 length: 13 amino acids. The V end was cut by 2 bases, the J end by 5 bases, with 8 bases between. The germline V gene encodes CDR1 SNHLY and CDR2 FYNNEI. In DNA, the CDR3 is TGTGCCAGCAGTGAATCGATGAGAGATACGCAGTATTTT. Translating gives CASSESMRDTQYF.

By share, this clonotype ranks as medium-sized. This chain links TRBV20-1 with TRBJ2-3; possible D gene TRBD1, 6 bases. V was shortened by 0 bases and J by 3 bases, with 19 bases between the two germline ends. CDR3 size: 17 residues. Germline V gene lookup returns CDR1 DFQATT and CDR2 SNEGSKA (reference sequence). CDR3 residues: CSARDRRGGRTTDTQYF. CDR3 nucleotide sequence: TGCAGTGCTAGAGATCGGCGAGGGGGACGTACGACAGATACGCAGTATTTT.

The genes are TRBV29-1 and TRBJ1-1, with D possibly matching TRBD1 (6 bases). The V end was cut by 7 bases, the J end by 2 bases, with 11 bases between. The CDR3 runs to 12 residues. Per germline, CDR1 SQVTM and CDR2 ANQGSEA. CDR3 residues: CSATTGNTEAFF. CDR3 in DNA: TGCAGCGCCACGACAGGCAACACTGAAGCTTTCTTT.

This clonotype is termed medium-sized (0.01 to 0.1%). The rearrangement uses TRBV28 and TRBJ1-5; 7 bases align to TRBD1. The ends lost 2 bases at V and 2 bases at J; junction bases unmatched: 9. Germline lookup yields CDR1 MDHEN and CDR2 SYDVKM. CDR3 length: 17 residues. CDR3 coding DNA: TGTGCCAGCAGTTTAAGTGAGGGGGCGAGGGGCAATCAGCCCCAGCATTTT. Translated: CASSLSEGARGNQPQHF.

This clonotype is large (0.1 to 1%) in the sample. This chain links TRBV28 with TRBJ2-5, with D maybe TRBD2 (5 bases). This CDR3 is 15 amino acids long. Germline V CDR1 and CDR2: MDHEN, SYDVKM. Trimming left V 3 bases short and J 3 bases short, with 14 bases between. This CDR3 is CASSFARAEKETQYF. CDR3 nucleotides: TGTGCCAGCAGTTTTGCACGAGCGGAAAAAGAGACCCAGTACTTC.

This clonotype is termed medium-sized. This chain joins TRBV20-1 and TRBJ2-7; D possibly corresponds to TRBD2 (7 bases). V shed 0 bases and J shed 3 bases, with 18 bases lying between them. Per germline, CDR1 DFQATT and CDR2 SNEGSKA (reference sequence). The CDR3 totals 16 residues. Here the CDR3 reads CSARDRSGGLYYEQYF. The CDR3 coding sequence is TGCAGTGCTAGAGATCGGTCGGGGGGCCTCTACTACGAGCAGTACTTC.

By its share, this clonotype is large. This chain's CDR3 is CATSDPPTSGFSTDTQYF. CDR3 coding DNA: TGTGCCACCAGTGATCCACCGACTAGCGGGTTTAGCACAGATACGCAGTATTTT. The J gene is TRBJ2-3, the V gene TRBV24-1, with 10 bases fitting TRBD2. With V trimmed by 3 bases and J by 0 bases, 8 bases remained unmatched. Germline lookup yields CDR1 KGHDR and CDR2 SFDVKD. This CDR3 is built from 18 residues.